This T cell receptor (beta chain) was recorded in a study of siplizumab effects on memory and regulatory T cells. Three donor pairs also had unstimulated CD4+ and CD8+ naive and memory subsets sequenced. Profiled with immunoSEQ multiplex PCR; TCRdb holds only in-frame clones, not every one. This sample has roughly 50,000 clones, with about 90% found just once. The germline V gene has CDR1 LNHDA and CDR2 SQIVND (reference sequence). Trimming took off 2 bases at V and 4 bases at J, with 15 bases between the two ends. The CDR3 sequence is 16 residues long. This clone was detected once. The chain carries TRBV19 and TRBJ2-1; D is perhaps TRBD1 or TRBD2 (5 bases each). This TCR was recovered from a human donor in good health. The sequenced material came from naive CD8+ T cells sorted from blood. CDR3 nucleotides: TGTGCCAGTAGTATAACCGGGGCTCTGGGGTACAATGAGCAGTTCTTC. It specifies CASSITGALGYNEQFF.